Below, 20 T cell receptor beta chains from the same sample are listed, as sequenced in a study of blood T cell repertoires in COVID-19 (dated by TCRdb to 2020 to 2022). The receptor library was made with the immunoSEQ multiplex PCR assay. The clones in this table, taken by TCRdb from immuneACCESS, are in-frame only. Not every clone is retained; where verified, under half of the shortfall comes from an unresolved V gene, and the cause of the rest is unknown. The sample table contains approximately 310,000 clones; only one count was recorded for under 90% of them. Around 4.8% of the sample comes from the top ten. Source material: PBMCs or T cells enriched from blood (not recorded which). Source of these receptors: a man in his sixties who had recovered from COVID-19.

J is TRBJ1-2 and V is TRBV6-4; D call uncertain. The CDR3 loop spans 14 amino acids. Trimming shortened V by 3 bases and J by 8 bases, and 16 bases separated the two germline ends. CDR1 is MRHNA and CDR2 is SNTAGT in the germline V gene. CDR3 nucleotides: TGTGCCAGCAGTGATGGAGGTCGACTGGGGGGCTACACCTTC. It encodes CASSDGGRLGGYTF.

The J gene is TRBJ2-1, the V gene TRBV27; 11 bases agree with TRBD2. J lost 8 bases, V lost 7 bases, and 16 bases had no gene match. The length of the CDR3 is 17 residues. The germline CDR1 and CDR2 sequences are MNHEY and SMNVEV (reference sequence). The DNA for the CDR3 is TGTGCCAGCATCCTACCCGGGCGGGGACTAGCGGTCGATGAGCAGTTCTTC. Its translation: CASILPGRGLAVDEQFF.

CDR3 sequence (DNA): TGTGCCAGCTCACCTGGTCTAGTTATGGACAGGGGACAGCCCCAGCATTTT. Translated, it gives CASSPGLVMDRGQPQHF. The V and J genes are TRBV18 and TRBJ1-5, with 9 positions matching TRBD1. This CDR3 is 17 amino acids long. Trimming cost V 3 bases and J 7 bases; bases outside gene matches: 13. Germline loops: CDR1 KGHSH, CDR2 LQKENI.

The rearrangement joins TRBV7-2 to TRBJ1-2; a possible D gene is TRBD1 (5 bases). Germline-derived CDR1 and CDR2 are SGHTA and FQGNSA. The CDR3 has 13 residues. V lost 1 base to trimming and J lost 6 bases, with 9 bases between them. CDR3 in DNA: TGTGCCAGCAGCTTAGATTTCAGGGATGGCTACACCTTC. It encodes CASSLDFRDGYTF.

V gene TRBV14 combines with J gene TRBJ2-1, with 7 bases lining up with TRBD2. Germline CDR1 is SGHDN and CDR2 is FVKESK. With 8 bases clipped from V and 4 bases from J, the junction kept 14 bases outside the gene matches. The CDR3 is 16 residues long. CDR3 sequence reads: CASSRSGLAAYNEQFF. The CDR3 coding sequence is TGTGCCAGCTCTAGATCCGGGCTAGCGGCTTACAATGAGCAGTTCTTC.

J is TRBJ1-2 and V is TRBV10-3; D gene unclear. Trimming took 7 bases from V and 4 from J, leaving 13 bases between them. CDR1 and CDR2 from the germline V gene are ENHRY and SYGVKD. The CDR3 is 13 amino acids. The CDR3 loop reads CAIKIGDGYGYTF. In DNA, the CDR3 is TGTGCCATCAAGATCGGGGATGGCTATGGCTACACCTTC.

The chain uses TRBV13 and TRBJ2-2; D is possibly TRBD1 (5 bases). The CDR3 loop spans 16 amino acids. V shed 3 bases and J shed 1 base, with 12 bases lying between them. The germline V gene encodes CDR1 PRHDT and CDR2 FYEKMQ (reference sequence). CDR3 amino acids: CASSFSGLQNTGELFF. The CDR3 DNA sequence: TGTGCCAGCAGCTTTTCAGGGTTGCAGAACACCGGGGAGCTGTTTTTT.

This chain connects TRBV20-1 to TRBJ1-1, with D possibly TRBD1 on 6 matching bases. Trimming took off 3 bases at V and 7 bases at J, with 12 bases between the two ends. The CDR3 length is 12 residues. Germline loops: CDR1 DFQATT, CDR2 SNEGSKA (reference sequence). CDR3 sequence reads: CSASTGRIEAFF. The CDR3, as DNA: TGCAGTGCTAGTACAGGGCGGATTGAAGCTTTCTTT.

The chain recombines TRBV11-2 with TRBJ2-7; D might be TRBD2 (5 bases). Germline assignment: CDR1 SGHAT and CDR2 FQNNGV. Trimming left V 6 bases short and J 3 bases short, with 21 bases between. This CDR3 is built from 16 residues. CDR3 protein: CASRARGLGVNYEQYF. The CDR3 coding sequence is TGTGCCAGCAGGGCTCGCGGGTTGGGCGTAAACTACGAGCAGTACTTC.

As concerns this clone: Compared with germline, one end of the junction differs, possibly owing to a read error. The CDR3 nucleotides read TGTGCTAGCAGCCCAGACAGGACTGGGGCCAACGTCCTGACTTTC. Residues: CASSPDRTGANVLTF. The chain couples TRBV7-7 to TRBJ2-6; tentatively, D is TRBD1 (6 bases). This CDR3 has 15 amino acids. The germline gives CDR1 SSHAT, CDR2 FNYEAQ (reference sequence).

This clone was seen just once. The chain has TRBV11-2 and TRBJ2-1, with 12 positions matching TRBD2. This CDR3 region has 16 residues. In germline, CDR1 is SGHAT, CDR2 FQNNGV. V lost 6 bases, J lost 7 bases, and 10 bases stayed unmatched. DNA for the CDR3: TGTGCCAGCAGGCCACCCCTAGCGGGAGGGCTAAATGAGCAGTTCTTC. Its translation: CASRPPLAGGLNEQFF. Full variable domain (missing parts from reference TRBV11-2 and TRBJ2-1): EAGVAQSPRYKIIEKRQSVAFWCNPISGHATLYWYQQILGQGPKLLIQFQNNGVVDDSQLPKDRFSAERLKGVDSTLKIQPAKLEDSAVYLCASRPPLAGGLNEQFFGPGTRLTVL.

This rearrangement joins TRBV28 to TRBJ2-7; TRBD1 is a possible D gene (6 bases). The CDR3 sequence is 12 residues long. The germline V gene encodes CDR1 MDHEN and CDR2 SYDVKM. Trimming stripped 7 bases from V and 6 bases from J, with 13 bases between. The CDR3 spells CASTTQGGEQYF. The CDR3 DNA reads TGTGCCAGCACCACACAGGGCGGCGAGCAGTACTTC.

V is TRBV6-5 and J is TRBJ1-5; 7 nucleotides line up with TRBD1. The ends lost 6 bases at V and 4 bases at J; junction bases unmatched: 6. From germline, CDR1 is MNHEY and CDR2 SVGAGI. CDR3 length: 14 residues. CDR3 nucleotide sequence: TGTGCCAGCAGCGCAGGACAGGTAAATCAGCCCCAGCATTTT. Encoded protein: CASSAGQVNQPQHF.

Comments on this clone: Other DNA variants within this sample encode the same CDR3. The chain combines TRBV19 with TRBJ1-1; tentatively, D is TRBD1 (6 bases). Germline V lookup: CDR1 LNHDA, CDR2 SQIVND (reference sequence). The CDR3 spans 13 residues. With 0 bases removed from V and 4 bases from J, the gap between germline ends came to 6 bases. The CDR3 DNA is TGTGCCAGTAGTATAGACAGGGGCACTGAAGCTTTCTTT. Protein product: CASSIDRGTEAFF.

The rearrangement joins TRBV2 to TRBJ2-1; TRBD1 aligns across 9 bases. V shed 2 bases, J shed 7 bases, and the junction held 6 bases outside the gene matches. Germline CDR1 SNHLY, CDR2 FYNNEI. The CDR3 contains 15 residues. The CDR3 loop reads CASSEQGTGKNEQFF. The CDR3 coding sequence is TGTGCCAGCAGTGAACAGGGGACAGGGAAGAATGAGCAGTTCTTC.

The V and J genes are TRBV28 and TRBJ2-5, with TRBD1 identical over 8 bases. This CDR3 has 14 residues. Germline V gene lookup returns CDR1 MDHEN and CDR2 SYDVKM. Trimming cost V 2 bases and J 10 bases; bases outside gene matches: 9. CDR3 residues: CASSLAQGARVQYF. The CDR3 DNA follows: TGTGCCAGCAGTTTAGCCCAGGGGGCGCGTGTCCAGTACTTC.

The J gene is TRBJ2-7, the V gene TRBV7-2; weak D call: TRBD1 (5 bases). There are 15 residues in the CDR3. Germline V gene data show CDR1 as SGHTA and CDR2 as FQGNSA. V was clipped by 7 bases and J by 5 bases, with 21 bases between them. Written as DNA, the CDR3 is TGTGCCAGCACCCGAATAGGTACAGGCGTCCACGAGCAGTACTTC. Residues: CASTRIGTGVHEQYF.

The chain combines TRBV6-5 with TRBJ2-7, with 8 bases matching TRBD2. Losses at the gene ends were 0 bases for V and 3 bases for J; bases not matched to a gene: 7. The CDR3 runs 16 residues. CDR1 and CDR2 (germline): MNHEY, SVGAGI. CDR3 loop: CASSYSTGGSGYEQYF. The CDR3 region has the DNA TGTGCCAGCAGTTACTCGACGGGAGGGTCCGGCTACGAGCAGTACTTC.

The V call is TRBV2, the J call TRBJ1-2; D is ambiguous. Germline CDR1 is SNHLY and CDR2 is FYNNEI. This CDR3 is 13 amino acids long. V lost 4 bases, J lost 2 bases, and 8 bases lay in between. The CDR3 nucleotides read TGTGCCAGCAGTGTCACAGCAAACTATGGCTACACCTTC. Residues: CASSVTANYGYTF.

CDR3 coding DNA: TGTGCCAGTAGTATTTTGCGGGACTGGGGCACAGATACGCAGTATTTT. Protein: CASSILRDWGTDTQYF. This rearrangement joins TRBV19 to TRBJ2-3; a weak D match, TRBD2 (6 bases). The CDR3 totals 16 residues. V dropped 3 bases and J dropped 1 base, with 14 bases sitting between them. In germline, CDR1 is LNHDA, CDR2 SQIVND (reference sequence).